This TCR beta chain emerged from a study of T cell responses to AZD1222 COVID-19 vaccine. Method: immunoSEQ multiplex PCR; TCRdb's copy keeps in-frame clones and lacks some. The data contain about 160,000 clones, approximately 87% of them singletons. V was trimmed by 3 bases and J by 1 base, leaving 15 bases between them. CDR1 is KGHSH, CDR2 LQKENI, per germline. The CDR3 runs 16 residues. The sample here was peripheral blood, taken 28 days after the second AZD1222 dose. The receptor comes from an adult who received the AZD1222 COVID-19 vaccine. The rearrangement uses TRBV18 and TRBJ1-1, with D unresolved. The CDR3 region has the DNA TGTGCCAGCTCACCTCAATCGGAGGGTTGGAACACTGAAGCTTTCTTT. Translating it yields CASSPQSEGWNTEAFF.